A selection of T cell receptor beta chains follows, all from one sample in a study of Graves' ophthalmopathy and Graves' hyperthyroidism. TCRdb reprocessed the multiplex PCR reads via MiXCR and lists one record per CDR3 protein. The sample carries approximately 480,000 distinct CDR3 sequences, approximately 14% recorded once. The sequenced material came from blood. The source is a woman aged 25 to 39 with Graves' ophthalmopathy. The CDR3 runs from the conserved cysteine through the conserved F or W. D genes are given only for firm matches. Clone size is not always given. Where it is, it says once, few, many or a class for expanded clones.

DNA: TGCGCCAGCAGCCCGACGAGGGGAGATCGGGGCACTGAAGCTTTCTTT; CDR3: CASSPTRGDRGTEAFF; D: .; V: TRBV5-1; size: .; J: TRBJ1-1
DNA: TGTGCTAGTGGTTTGAGTGTCGGCTCCGCTTTCTTT; CDR3: CASGLSVGSAFF; D: .; V: TRBV12-5; size: many; J: TRBJ1-1
DNA: TGCGCCAGCAGCCAAGACTGGTCCGACTATGGCTACACCTTC; CDR3: CASSQDWSDYGYTF; D: .; V: TRBV4-1; size: few; J: TRBJ1-2
DNA: TGCAGCGTTGAAGAGAGTGGCGGAGGGCCCTACAATGAGCAGTTCTTC; CDR3: CSVEESGGGPYNEQFF; D: .; V: TRBV29-1; size: .; J: TRBJ2-1
DNA: TGTGCCACCAGCGGACTAGCGGGGGAGACCCAGTACTTC; CDR3: CATSGLAGETQYF; D: TRBD2; V: TRBV15; size: many; J: TRBJ2-5
DNA: TGTGCCAGCAGCCCCCCCACGGGCCTCTTTAGGAGGAACACTGAAGCTTTCTTT; CDR3: CASSPPTGLFRRNTEAFF; D: .; V: TRBV6-2/TRBV6-3; size: many; J: TRBJ1-1
DNA: TGCAGCGTCGGGTTGCACTCTGGAAACACCATATATTTT; CDR3: CSVGLHSGNTIYF; D: .; V: TRBV29-1; size: many; J: TRBJ1-3
DNA: TGTGCCAGCAGGGGGGGGGAGTATATGAACACTGAAGCTTTCTTT; CDR3: CASRGGEYMNTEAFF; D: .; V: TRBV2; size: many; J: TRBJ1-1
DNA: TGTGCCAGCAGTGAAGCGCCACAGTCCCTCTATGGCTACACCTTC; CDR3: CASSEAPQSLYGYTF; D: .; V: TRBV6-1; size: many; J: TRBJ1-2
DNA: TGTGCCAGCAGCCTTAAAACAGGGAGGCAATCGCCCCTCCACTTT; CDR3: CASSLKTGRQSPLHF; D: .; V: TRBV7-2; size: many; J: TRBJ1-6
DNA: TGTGCCTTCCCGCGGGCTGGGGCCAACGTCCTGACTTTC; CDR3: CAFPRAGANVLTF; D: .; V: TRBV11-2; size: many; J: TRBJ2-6
DNA: TGTGCCAGCAGTGTGAATAGGGCCTACGAGCAGTACTTC; CDR3: CASSVNRAYEQYF; D: .; V: TRBV2; size: many; J: TRBJ2-7
DNA: TGTGCCAGCAGTTTGGGAATCTGGCCCAGCTCCTACGAGCAGTACTTC; CDR3: CASSLGIWPSSYEQYF; D: .; V: TRBV28; size: many; J: TRBJ2-7
DNA: TGTGCCAGCAGCCGAGACCGAAGCAATCAGCCCCAGCATTTT; CDR3: CASSRDRSNQPQHF; D: .; V: TRBV7-8; size: many; J: TRBJ1-5
DNA: TGCAGGAGGGACAGGGTGAACACTGAAGCTTTCTTT; CDR3: CRRDRVNTEAFF; D: TRBD1; V: TRBV20-1; size: many; J: TRBJ1-1
DNA: TGCGCCAGCAGCCAAGGTAGAGAGCCCCAGCATTTT; CDR3: CASSQGREPQHF; D: .; V: TRBV4-1; size: .; J: TRBJ1-5
DNA: TGTGCCAGCAGCTTGAGGAGTAGACCTAGTACCGGGGAGCTGTTTTTT; CDR3: CASSLRSRPSTGELFF; D: .; V: TRBV7-6; size: many; J: TRBJ2-2
DNA: TGTGCCGGAAGGGGGGATAGGGTCACTGAAGCTTTCTTT; CDR3: CAGRGDRVTEAFF; D: .; V: TRBV30; size: .; J: TRBJ1-1
DNA: TGTGCCAGCAGTGGTGGGACAGGGGACTATGGCTACACCTTC; CDR3: CASSGGTGDYGYTF; D: TRBD1; V: TRBV12-3/TRBV12-4; size: .; J: TRBJ1-2
DNA: TGTGCCAGCAGTTACCGGGGGGTGGGGACTGAAGCTTTCTTT; CDR3: CASSYRGVGTEAFF; D: .; V: TRBV27; size: many; J: TRBJ1-1
DNA: TGTGCCAGCAGTACCGGGACAGGGATAAACGGGGAGCTGTTTTTT; CDR3: CASSTGTGINGELFF; D: TRBD1; V: TRBV2; size: .; J: TRBJ2-2
DNA: TGTGCCAGCATCTCTTGGGGGGGCGTCCTGGAGACCCAGTACTTC; CDR3: CASISWGGVLETQYF; D: .; V: TRBV6-1; size: .; J: TRBJ2-5
DNA: TGTGCCAGCAGTGGACAGGGGAGGGGTGGCTACACCTTC; CDR3: CASSGQGRGGYTF; D: TRBD1; V: TRBV28; size: many; J: TRBJ1-2
DNA: TGTGCCAGCAGTTACAAGATCGAAGAGACCCAGTACTTC; CDR3: CASSYKIEETQYF; D: .; V: TRBV6-5; size: many; J: TRBJ2-5
DNA: TGTGCCAGCTCACCAGGGGCAGGAGTTTCCTATGGCTACACCTTC; CDR3: CASSPGAGVSYGYTF; D: .; V: TRBV18; size: .; J: TRBJ1-2
DNA: TGTGCTAGTGGTTTGGTAATGGGCCAGGGCAATCAGCCCCAGCATTTT; CDR3: CASGLVMGQGNQPQHF; D: .; V: TRBV12-5; size: many; J: TRBJ1-5
DNA: TGTGCCAGCAGTTTATGGGGACAGGGCGACGCGACCCAGTACTTC; CDR3: CASSLWGQGDATQYF; D: TRBD1; V: TRBV28; size: many; J: TRBJ2-5
DNA: TGTGCCAGCAGCCCACAACAGGGGACGATTGCTGGAAACACCATATATTTT; CDR3: CASSPQQGTIAGNTIYF; D: TRBD1; V: TRBV3-1; size: many; J: TRBJ1-3
DNA: TGTGCCAGCAGCTCCCTGACTAGTAAAGAGACCCAGTACTTC; CDR3: CASSSLTSKETQYF; D: .; V: TRBV7-9; size: many; J: TRBJ2-5
DNA: TGCAGCGGATGGGGGACAGGGGGAAAAGGGACCGGGGAGCTGTTTTTT; CDR3: CSGWGTGGKGTGELFF; D: TRBD1; V: TRBV20-1; size: .; J: TRBJ2-2
DNA: TGTGCCAGCAGTTACTCGAAGGCGGGGGCGTCCTACGAGCAGTACTTC; CDR3: CASSYSKAGASYEQYF; D: .; V: TRBV6-5; size: many; J: TRBJ2-7
DNA: TGTGCCAGCAGCCAACTAGCGGGAGGCCAAGAGACCCAGTACTTC; CDR3: CASSQLAGGQETQYF; D: TRBD2; V: TRBV7-8; size: many; J: TRBJ2-5
DNA: TGTGCCAGCAGTCAGCCGCCAGCAGACAGGGCCAAAAACATTAAGTACTTC; CDR3: CASSQPPADRAKNIKYF; D: TRBD1; V: TRBV28; size: .; J: TRBJ2-4
DNA: TGTGCCACCAGCAAACCAGGGGGCTCCAATACCGCGAGCTCCTACGAGCAGTACTTC; CDR3: CATSKPGGSNTASSYEQYF; D: TRBD1; V: TRBV15; size: many; J: TRBJ2-7
DNA: TGTGCCAGCAGTCGTACAGGGGGCGGTGGGTATGGCTACACCTTC; CDR3: CASSRTGGGGYGYTF; D: TRBD1; V: TRBV6-5; size: many; J: TRBJ1-2
DNA: TGTGCCAGCAGCTTACTCGGGGGGGCCGAGTACCCCTACGAGCAGTACTTC; CDR3: CASSLLGGAEYPYEQYF; D: TRBD2; V: TRBV11-2; size: few; J: TRBJ2-7
DNA: TGTGCCAGCCGTGCGGGAGAGACCGGGGAGCTGTTTTTT; CDR3: CASRAGETGELFF; D: TRBD2; V: TRBV2; size: many; J: TRBJ2-2
DNA: TGTGCCAGCACAGCGACTAGAGCCGGCGAGCAGTACTTC; CDR3: CASTATRAGEQYF; D: .; V: TRBV6-1; size: many; J: TRBJ2-7
DNA: TGTGCTAGCGCGGGACAGTTTCCTTCTAACTATGGCTACACCTTC; CDR3: CASAGQFPSNYGYTF; D: TRBD1; V: TRBV12-5; size: many; J: TRBJ1-2
DNA: TGTGCCACCACCTCGACAGGGGGCAGGGACATTCAGTACTTC; CDR3: CATTSTGGRDIQYF; D: TRBD1; V: TRBV2; size: many; J: TRBJ2-4
DNA: TGTGCCAGCAGTCCGGATACAGGGCGGTACAATGAGCAGTTCTTC; CDR3: CASSPDTGRYNEQFF; D: .; V: TRBV7-3; size: few; J: TRBJ2-1
DNA: TGTGCCAGCAAATGGGACCTAAACACCATATATTTT; CDR3: CASKWDLNTIYF; D: .; V: TRBV12-3/TRBV12-4; size: many; J: TRBJ1-3
DNA: TGTGCCAGCAGCCGGACAGGGTTTGGTACTGAAGCTTTCTTT; CDR3: CASSRTGFGTEAFF; D: TRBD1; V: TRBV7-9; size: many; J: TRBJ1-1
DNA: TGTGCCAGCAGTTTACGGGACAGGGAGAATCAGCCCCAGCATTTT; CDR3: CASSLRDRENQPQHF; D: TRBD1; V: TRBV27; size: many; J: TRBJ1-5
DNA: TGTGCCAGCAGTGTCGACAGAGTCTCTGGAAACACCATATATTTT; CDR3: CASSVDRVSGNTIYF; D: .; V: TRBV12-3/TRBV12-4; size: many; J: TRBJ1-3
DNA: TGTGCCAGCAGCGGAACAGGGTTCTCCTCCTACGAGCAGTACTTC; CDR3: CASSGTGFSSYEQYF; D: .; V: TRBV5-5; size: .; J: TRBJ2-7
DNA: TGTGCCAGCGGGGAAGTTTACAATCAGCCCCAGCATTTT; CDR3: CASGEVYNQPQHF; D: .; V: TRBV7-8; size: .; J: TRBJ1-5
DNA: TGTGCCAGCAGTGGTGAATTGGAATCTCATTACGAGCAGTACTTC; CDR3: CASSGELESHYEQYF; D: .; V: TRBV6-1; size: many; J: TRBJ2-7
DNA: TGTGCCAGCTCACCACTCCTGGCCGGGACAGGGGGCGAAGGGGCCAACGTCCTGACTTTC; CDR3: CASSPLLAGTGGEGANVLTF; D: TRBD1; V: TRBV18; size: few; J: TRBJ2-6
DNA: TGTGCCAGCAGTGTCTCCTGGGGCACTGAAGCTTGCTTT; CDR3: CASSVSWGTEACF; D: .; V: TRBV2; size: .; J: TRBJ1-1
DNA: TGTGCCAGCAGTGAGAGCGGAGGGGGGTCCTACGAGCAGTACTTC; CDR3: CASSESGGGSYEQYF; D: .; V: TRBV2; size: many; J: TRBJ2-7
DNA: TGCAGCGTTGAAGGCGTGAAAGGGCTAGGGTACGAGCAGTGCTTC; CDR3: CSVEGVKGLGYEQCF; D: .; V: TRBV29-1; size: .; J: TRBJ2-7
DNA: TGTGCCAGCACGTCAGGGGGTCTGTACGAGCAGTACTTC; CDR3: CASTSGGLYEQYF; D: TRBD1; V: TRBV28; size: many; J: TRBJ2-7
DNA: TGTGCCAGCAGTTACCGGGGGGTTGGGGAGACCCAGTACTTC; CDR3: CASSYRGVGETQYF; D: TRBD2; V: TRBV6-5; size: many; J: TRBJ2-5
DNA: TGTGCCAGCAGCCCTCAGATGGGCACTGAAGCTTTCTTT; CDR3: CASSPQMGTEAFF; D: .; V: TRBV7-6; size: many; J: TRBJ1-1
DNA: TGTGCCAGCAGCCCCGCCCGACTAGCGGGAGGGAGGGAGACCCAGTACTTC; CDR3: CASSPARLAGGRETQYF; D: TRBD2; V: TRBV12-3/TRBV12-4; size: many; J: TRBJ2-5
DNA: TGTGCCAGTAGTACCTCCGAGCGGGGGGAGACCCAGTACTTC; CDR3: CASSTSERGETQYF; D: TRBD2; V: TRBV19; size: few; J: TRBJ2-5
DNA: TGCGCCAGCAGCCCGGGAGGACGTGATTACTCCCACGAGCAGTACTTC; CDR3: CASSPGGRDYSHEQYF; D: TRBD2; V: TRBV5-1; size: many; J: TRBJ2-7
DNA: TGTGCCAGCAGGCGGACAACAGGGACTCCCTATGGCTACACCTTC; CDR3: CASRRTTGTPYGYTF; D: .; V: TRBV7-9; size: many; J: TRBJ1-2